This T cell receptor beta chain came from a study of blood T cells in healthy people across ages. Using a J-beta primer mix together with a sample-barcoded 5' primer, a second PCR was run for roughly 6 to 11 cycles. A 12-random-nucleotide template-switch adaptor tagged each cDNA molecule. A single record per CDR3 protein comes from TCRdb applying MiXCR to the 5' RACE reads. This table has 790,000 or so distinct CDR3 sequences, about 47% appearing once. The total RNA that was extracted per sample amounted to at least 5 micrograms. Broader study findings: Higher diversity and more naive CD4+ cells were features of long-lived donors, compared to aged donors.

With regard to this clonotype: Its specificity is unknown. This may arise from a read error, as a much more abundant clone is one base away.

The clonotype comes from an elderly man in good health. Sequences were obtained from blood.

The CDR3 region has the DNA TGTGCCAGCACCGAACGAGCGCAAGTGGACGAGCAGTACTTC. This sequence encodes CASTERAQVDEQYF. V and J are TRBV2 and TRBJ2-7, with D hard to call. Trimming shortened V by 7 bases and J by 5 bases, and 18 bases separated the two germline ends. The CDR3 covers 14 residues. In germline, CDR1 is SNHLY, CDR2 FYNNEI.